The entry below describes one T cell receptor (beta chain). Its antigen is not identified. Germline CDR1 and CDR2: GTSNPN and SVGIG (reference sequence). This CDR3 has 14 residues. V was clipped by 1 base and J by 0 bases, with 7 bases between them. The data were taken from a study of cytomegalovirus exposure and HLA in healthy donors. At the level of the study: The study's early data release held about 77 million unique TCRs from HLA-typed donors. Study-wide points: One later analysis reportedly identified an Asian-associated ancestry cluster that showed fewer N-insertions than the roughly 670-donor mean. Most TCR sequences were rare, but some public TCRs occurred in many donors.

Vbeta (60) and Jbeta (13) primers were used in the PCR. TCRdb's copy holds only in-frame clones and misses some; the assay was immunoSEQ multiplex PCR. The repertoire consists of 100,000 to 150,000 clones, with roughly 78% occurring once and the leading ten covering 1%. The source material was PBMCs. The chain couples TRBV30 to TRBJ1-5, with D unresolved. The clonotype was recovered from a man aged 35-49 years in good health and CMV-seronegative. CDR3 DNA sequence: TGTGCCTGGAGTGAAGAGTATAGCAATCAGCCCCAGCATTTT. Translation gives CAWSEEYSNQPQHF.